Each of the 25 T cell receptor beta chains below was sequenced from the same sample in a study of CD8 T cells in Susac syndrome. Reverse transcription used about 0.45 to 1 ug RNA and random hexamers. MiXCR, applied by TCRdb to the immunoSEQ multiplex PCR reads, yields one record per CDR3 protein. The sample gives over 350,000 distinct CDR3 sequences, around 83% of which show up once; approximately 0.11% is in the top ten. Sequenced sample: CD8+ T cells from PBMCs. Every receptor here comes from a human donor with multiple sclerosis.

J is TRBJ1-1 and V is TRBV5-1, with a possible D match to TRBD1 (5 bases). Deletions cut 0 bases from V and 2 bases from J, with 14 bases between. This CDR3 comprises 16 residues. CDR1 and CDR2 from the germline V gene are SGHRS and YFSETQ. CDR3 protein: CASSLGGVGINTEAFF. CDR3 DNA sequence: TGCGCCAGCAGCTTGGGAGGGGTGGGCATCAACACTGAAGCTTTCTTT.

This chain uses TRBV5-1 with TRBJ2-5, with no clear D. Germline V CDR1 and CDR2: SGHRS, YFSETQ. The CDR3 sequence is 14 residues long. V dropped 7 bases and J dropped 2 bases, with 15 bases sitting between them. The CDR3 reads CASVDPLEQETQYF. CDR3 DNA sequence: TGCGCCAGCGTGGACCCGTTAGAGCAAGAGACCCAGTACTTC.

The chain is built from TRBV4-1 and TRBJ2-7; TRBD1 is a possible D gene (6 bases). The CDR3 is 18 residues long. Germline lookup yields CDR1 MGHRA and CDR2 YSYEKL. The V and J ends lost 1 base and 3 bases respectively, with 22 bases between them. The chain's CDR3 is CASSQVPPVTGQFYEQYF. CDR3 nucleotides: TGCGCCAGCAGCCAAGTACCCCCCGTGACAGGTCAATTCTACGAGCAGTACTTC.

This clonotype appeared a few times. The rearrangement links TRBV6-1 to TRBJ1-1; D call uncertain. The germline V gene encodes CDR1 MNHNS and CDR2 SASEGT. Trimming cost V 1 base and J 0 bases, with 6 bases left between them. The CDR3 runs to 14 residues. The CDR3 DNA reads TGTGCCAGCAGTGAAGGGAGGATGAACACTGAAGCTTTCTTT. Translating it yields CASSEGRMNTEAFF.

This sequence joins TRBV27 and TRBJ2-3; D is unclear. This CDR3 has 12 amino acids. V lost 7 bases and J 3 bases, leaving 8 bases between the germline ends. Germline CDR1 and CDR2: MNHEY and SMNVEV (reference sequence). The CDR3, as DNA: TGTGCCAGCAAGCCCGGGACAGATACGCAGTATTTT. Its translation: CASKPGTDTQYF.

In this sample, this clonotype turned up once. The CDR3 region is CASSLQRQAPSYEQYF. The CDR3 coding sequence is TGTGCCAGCAGTTTACAGAGACAGGCGCCCTCCTACGAGCAGTACTTC. V usage is TRBV28 and J usage is TRBJ2-7; maybe TRBD1 (6 bases). The CDR3 length is 16 residues. Trimming removed 2 bases from V and 0 bases from J, with 14 bases in between. Germline V gives CDR1 MDHEN, CDR2 SYDVKM.

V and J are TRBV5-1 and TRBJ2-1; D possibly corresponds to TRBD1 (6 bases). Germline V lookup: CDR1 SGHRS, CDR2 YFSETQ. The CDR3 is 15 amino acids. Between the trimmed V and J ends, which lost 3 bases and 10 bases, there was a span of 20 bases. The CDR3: CASSSRGSPTGEQFF. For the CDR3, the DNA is TGCGCCAGCAGCTCTCGGGGTTCCCCAACAGGGGAGCAGTTCTTC.

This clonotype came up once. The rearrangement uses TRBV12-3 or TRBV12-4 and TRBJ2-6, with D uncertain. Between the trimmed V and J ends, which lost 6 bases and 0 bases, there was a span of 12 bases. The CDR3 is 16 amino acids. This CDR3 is CASRPEEGSGANVLTF. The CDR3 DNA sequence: TGTGCCAGCAGACCCGAGGAAGGCTCTGGGGCCAACGTCCTGACTTTC.

The CDR3 is CASSLDGSGQGNTIYF. The CDR3 DNA is TGCGCCAGCAGCTTAGACGGTTCCGGACAGGGGAACACCATATATTTT. The genes are TRBV5-1 and TRBJ1-3, with 9 bases aligning to TRBD1. The germline V gene encodes CDR1 SGHRS and CDR2 YFSETQ. V lost 2 bases to trimming and J lost 7 bases; unmatched junction nucleotides: 10. The CDR3 is made up of 16 amino acids. The full variable domain, with the rest looked up from reference TRBV5-1 and TRBJ1-3, is KAGVTQTPRYLIKTRGQQVTLSCSPISGHRSVSWYQQTPGQGLQFLFEYFSETQRNKGNFPGRFSGRQFSNSRSEMNVSTLELGDSALYLCASSLDGSGQGNTIYFGEGSWLTVV.

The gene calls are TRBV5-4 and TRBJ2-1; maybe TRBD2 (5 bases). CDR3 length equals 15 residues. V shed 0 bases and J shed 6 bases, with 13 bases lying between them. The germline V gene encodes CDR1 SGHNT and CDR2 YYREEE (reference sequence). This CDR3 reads CASSLVGGPANEQFF. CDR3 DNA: TGTGCCAGCAGCTTGGTCGGAGGTCCCGCCAATGAGCAGTTCTTC. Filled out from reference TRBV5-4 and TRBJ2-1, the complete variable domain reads ETGVTQSPTHLIKTRGQQVTLRCSSQSGHNTVSWYQQALGQGPQFIFQYYREEENGRGNFPPRFSGLQFPNYSSELNVNALELDDSALYLCASSLVGGPANEQFFGPGTRLTVL.

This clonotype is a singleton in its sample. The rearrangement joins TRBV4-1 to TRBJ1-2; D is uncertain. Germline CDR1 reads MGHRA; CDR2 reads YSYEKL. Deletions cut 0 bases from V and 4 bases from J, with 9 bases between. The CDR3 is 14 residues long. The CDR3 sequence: CASSQELRTYGYTF. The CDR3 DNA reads TGCGCCAGCAGCCAAGAGCTCAGGACCTATGGCTACACCTTC.

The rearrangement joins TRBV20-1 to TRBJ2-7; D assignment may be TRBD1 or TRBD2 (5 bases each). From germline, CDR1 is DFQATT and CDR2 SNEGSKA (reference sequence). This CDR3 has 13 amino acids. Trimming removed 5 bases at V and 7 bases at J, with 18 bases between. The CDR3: CSAPFRDAREQYF. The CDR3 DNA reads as TGCAGTGCTCCCTTCCGGGACGCTCGGGAGCAGTACTTC.

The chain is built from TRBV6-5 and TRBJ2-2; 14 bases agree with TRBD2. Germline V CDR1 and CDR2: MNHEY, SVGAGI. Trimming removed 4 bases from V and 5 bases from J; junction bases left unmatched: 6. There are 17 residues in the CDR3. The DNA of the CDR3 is TGTGCCAGCAGTTTCGGACTAGCGGGAGGATGGACCGGGGAGCTGTTTTTT. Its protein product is CASSFGLAGGWTGELFF.

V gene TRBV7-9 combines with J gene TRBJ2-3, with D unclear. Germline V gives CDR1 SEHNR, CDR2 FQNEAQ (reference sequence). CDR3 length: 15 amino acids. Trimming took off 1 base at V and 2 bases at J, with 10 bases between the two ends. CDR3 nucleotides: TGTGCCAGCAGCTTAGGCGGCGCGAACACAGATACGCAGTATTTT. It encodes CASSLGGANTDTQYF.

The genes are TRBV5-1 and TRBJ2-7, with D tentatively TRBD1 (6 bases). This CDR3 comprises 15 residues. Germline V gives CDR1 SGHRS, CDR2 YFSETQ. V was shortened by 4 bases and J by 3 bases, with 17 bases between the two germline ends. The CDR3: CASSGGHSSFYEQYF. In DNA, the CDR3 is TGCGCCAGCAGCGGGGGACACTCCTCTTTCTACGAGCAGTACTTC. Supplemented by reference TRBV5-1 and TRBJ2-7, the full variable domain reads KAGVTQTPRYLIKTRGQQVTLSCSPISGHRSVSWYQQTPGQGLQFLFEYFSETQRNKGNFPGRFSGRQFSNSRSEMNVSTLELGDSALYLCASSGGHSSFYEQYFGPGTRLTVT.

DNA for the CDR3: TGTGCCAGCAGCCCACGGAGGGTTACGAACACTGAAGCTTTCTTT. Amino acid sequence: CASSPRRVTNTEAFF. The chain combines TRBV14 with TRBJ1-1; D unclear. V was trimmed by 4 bases and J by 1 base, leaving 13 bases between them. This CDR3 has 15 residues. Germline assignment: CDR1 SGHDN and CDR2 FVKESK.

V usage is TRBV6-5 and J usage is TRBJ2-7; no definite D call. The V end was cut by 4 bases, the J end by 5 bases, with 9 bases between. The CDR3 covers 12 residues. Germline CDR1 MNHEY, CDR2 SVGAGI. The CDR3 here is CASSSTLDEQYF. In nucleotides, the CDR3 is TGTGCCAGCAGTTCTACCTTGGACGAGCAGTACTTC.

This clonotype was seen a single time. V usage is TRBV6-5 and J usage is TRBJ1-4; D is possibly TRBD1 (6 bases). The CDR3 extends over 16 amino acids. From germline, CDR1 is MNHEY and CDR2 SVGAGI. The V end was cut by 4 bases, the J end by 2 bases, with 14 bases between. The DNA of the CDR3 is TGTGCCAGCAGTTTAAACCGGGGGCTCACTAATGAAAAACTGTTTTTT. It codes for CASSLNRGLTNEKLFF.

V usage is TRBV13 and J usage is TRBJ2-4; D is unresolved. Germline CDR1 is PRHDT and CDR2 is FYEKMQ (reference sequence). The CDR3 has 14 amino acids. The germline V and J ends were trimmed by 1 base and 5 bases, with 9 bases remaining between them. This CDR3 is CASSLEGTENIQYF. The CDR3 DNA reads TGTGCCAGCAGCTTAGAGGGAACGGAAAACATTCAGTACTTC.

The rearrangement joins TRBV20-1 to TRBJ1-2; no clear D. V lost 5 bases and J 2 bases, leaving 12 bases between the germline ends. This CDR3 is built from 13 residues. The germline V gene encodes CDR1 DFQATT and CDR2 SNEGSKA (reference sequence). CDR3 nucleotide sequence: TGCAGTGCTTCCATAGGCGGGAACTATGGCTACACCTTC. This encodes CSASIGGNYGYTF.

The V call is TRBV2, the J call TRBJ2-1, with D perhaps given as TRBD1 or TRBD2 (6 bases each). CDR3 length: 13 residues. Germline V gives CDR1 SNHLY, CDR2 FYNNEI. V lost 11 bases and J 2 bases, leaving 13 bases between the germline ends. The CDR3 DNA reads TGTGCCGCCGTGGGGGGCGCCTACAATGAGCAGTTCTTC. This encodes CAAVGGAYNEQFF.

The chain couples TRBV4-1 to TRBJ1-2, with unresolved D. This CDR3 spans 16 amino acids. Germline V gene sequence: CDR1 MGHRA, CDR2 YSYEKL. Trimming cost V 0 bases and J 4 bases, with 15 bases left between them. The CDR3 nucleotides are TGCGCCAGCAGCCAAGAGTCTGATCCTCGAGGCTATGGCTACACCTTC. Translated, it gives CASSQESDPRGYGYTF.

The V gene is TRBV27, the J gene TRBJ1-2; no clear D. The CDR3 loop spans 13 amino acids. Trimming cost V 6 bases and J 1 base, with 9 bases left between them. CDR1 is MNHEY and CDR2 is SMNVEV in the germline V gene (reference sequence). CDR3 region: CASRDGLNYGYTF. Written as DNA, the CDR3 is TGTGCCAGCAGGGACGGACTTAACTATGGCTACACCTTC.

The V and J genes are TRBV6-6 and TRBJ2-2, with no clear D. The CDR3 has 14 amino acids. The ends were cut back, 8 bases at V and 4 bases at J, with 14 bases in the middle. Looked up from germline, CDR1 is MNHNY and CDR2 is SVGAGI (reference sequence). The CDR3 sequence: CASGNQAATGELFF. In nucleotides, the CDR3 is TGTGCCAGCGGCAATCAGGCCGCCACCGGGGAGCTGTTTTTT.

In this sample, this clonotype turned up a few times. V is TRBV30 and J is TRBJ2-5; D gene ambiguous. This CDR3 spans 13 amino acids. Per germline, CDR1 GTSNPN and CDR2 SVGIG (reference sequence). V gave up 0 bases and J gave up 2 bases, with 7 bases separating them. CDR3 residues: CAWSVTVQETQYF. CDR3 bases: TGTGCCTGGAGTGTAACAGTACAAGAGACCCAGTACTTC.